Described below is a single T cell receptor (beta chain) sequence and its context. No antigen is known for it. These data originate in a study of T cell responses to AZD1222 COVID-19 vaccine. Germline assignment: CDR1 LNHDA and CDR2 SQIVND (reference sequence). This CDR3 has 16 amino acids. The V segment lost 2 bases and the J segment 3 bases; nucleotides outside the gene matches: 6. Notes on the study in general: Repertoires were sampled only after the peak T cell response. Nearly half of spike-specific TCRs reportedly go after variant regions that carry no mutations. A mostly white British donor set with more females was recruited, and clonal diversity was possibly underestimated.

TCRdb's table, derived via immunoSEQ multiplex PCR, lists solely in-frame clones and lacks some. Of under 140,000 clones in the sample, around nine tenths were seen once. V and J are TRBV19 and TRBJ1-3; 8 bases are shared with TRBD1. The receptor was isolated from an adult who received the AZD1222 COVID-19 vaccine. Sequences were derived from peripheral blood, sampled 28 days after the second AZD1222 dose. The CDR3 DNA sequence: TGTGCCAGTAGTATACCCCAGGGGGCTTTTGGAAACACCATATATTTT. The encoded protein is CASSIPQGAFGNTIYF.